The rows below give T cell receptor beta chains drawn from one sample of a study of OX40 agonist ivuxolimab in advanced cancers. Some clones are missing from TCRdb's copy, which holds only in-frame ones; the method was immunoSEQ multiplex PCR. The table has under 25,000 clones, around three quarters seen once. Sequenced here: CD4+ or CD8+ T cells sorted from blood, sampled in a trial of the OX40 agonist ivuxolimab. These receptors were taken from an adult with an advanced solid tumor such as melanoma, head and neck, liver or kidney cancer. Each CDR3 is given with its conserved first and last residue. The order of the fields is V gene, D gene, J gene, clone size, CDR3 protein, CDR3 DNA. The D gene is left open where the match is weak. Size is omitted from some rows. Given values are once, few, many or a class for expanded clones.

V gene: TRBV2; D gene: NA; J gene: TRBJ1-1; clone size: NA; CDR3 protein: CASSEGGTEAFF; CDR3 DNA: TGTGCCAGCAGTGAAGGGGGCACTGAAGCTTTCTTT
V gene: TRBV4-3; D gene: TRBD1; J gene: TRBJ2-1; clone size: NA; CDR3 protein: CASSPGGSEQFF; CDR3 DNA: TGCGCCAGCAGCCCAGGGGGAAGTGAGCAGTTCTTC
V gene: TRBV9; D gene: TRBD2; J gene: TRBJ2-3; clone size: once; CDR3 protein: CASSGTSGGDTQYF; CDR3 DNA: TGTGCCAGCAGCGGGACTAGCGGGGGAGATACGCAGTATTTT
V gene: TRBV7-2; D gene: TRBD1; J gene: TRBJ1-5; clone size: NA; CDR3 protein: CASSLRTGGDQPQHF; CDR3 DNA: TGTGCCAGCAGCTTACGGACAGGGGGCGATCAGCCCCAGCATTTT
V gene: TRBV11-2; D gene: NA; J gene: TRBJ1-3; clone size: NA; CDR3 protein: CASSPSGDIRFGNTIYF; CDR3 DNA: TGTGCCAGCAGCCCCTCCGGAGACATCCGATTTGGAAACACCATATATTTT
V gene: TRBV7-9; D gene: TRBD2; J gene: TRBJ2-3; clone size: NA; CDR3 protein: CASRAGGSDTQYF; CDR3 DNA: TGTGCCAGCAGGGCGGGGGGATCCGATACGCAGTATTTT
V gene: TRBV6-6; D gene: TRBD1; J gene: TRBJ2-5; clone size: NA; CDR3 protein: CASSYHGQAGQETQYF; CDR3 DNA: TGTGCCAGCAGTTACCATGGACAGGCCGGGCAAGAGACCCAGTACTTC
V gene: TRBV7-8; D gene: NA; J gene: TRBJ2-7; clone size: NA; CDR3 protein: CASSPPSRGIEQYF; CDR3 DNA: TGTGCCAGCAGCCCCCCGTCCCGAGGGATCGAGCAGTACTTC
V gene: TRBV28; D gene: NA; J gene: TRBJ1-2; clone size: NA; CDR3 protein: CASSLYEDLRYGYTF; CDR3 DNA: TGTGCCAGCAGTTTATACGAGGACCTCCGCTATGGCTACACCTTC
V gene: TRBV11-2; D gene: NA; J gene: TRBJ2-2; clone size: NA; CDR3 protein: CASSLAGMRTGELFF; CDR3 DNA: TGTGCCAGCAGCTTAGCCGGTATGCGCACCGGGGAGCTGTTTTTT
V gene: TRBV6-5; D gene: NA; J gene: TRBJ2-2; clone size: NA; CDR3 protein: CASSYTLPNTGELFF; CDR3 DNA: TGTGCCAGCAGTTACACCCTACCGAACACCGGGGAGCTGTTTTTT
V gene: TRBV19; D gene: NA; J gene: TRBJ1-4; clone size: NA; CDR3 protein: CASSMRQSSDLLFF; CDR3 DNA: TGTGCCAGTAGTATGAGGCAGTCCTCAGATCTACTGTTTTTT
V gene: TRBV19; D gene: NA; J gene: TRBJ2-7; clone size: few; CDR3 protein: CASSPTEVREQYF; CDR3 DNA: TGTGCCAGTAGTCCCACCGAGGTCCGCGAGCAGTACTTC
V gene: TRBV6-5; D gene: NA; J gene: TRBJ2-1; clone size: NA; CDR3 protein: CASSYGADEQFF; CDR3 DNA: TGTGCCAGCAGTTACGGGGCAGATGAGCAGTTCTTC
V gene: TRBV6-5; D gene: TRBD2; J gene: TRBJ2-7; clone size: NA; CDR3 protein: CASSYGTSSYEQYF; CDR3 DNA: TGTGCCAGCAGTTACGGGACTAGCTCCTACGAGCAGTACTTC
V gene: TRBV7-9; D gene: NA; J gene: TRBJ2-1; clone size: NA; CDR3 protein: CASSSPPVF; CDR3 DNA: TGTGCCAGCAGCTCCCCCCCAGTCTTC
V gene: TRBV27; D gene: NA; J gene: TRBJ1-2; clone size: NA; CDR3 protein: CASSFQAGYGYTF; CDR3 DNA: TGTGCCAGCAGTTTTCAGGCGGGATATGGCTACACCTTC
V gene: TRBV2; D gene: NA; J gene: TRBJ2-1; clone size: NA; CDR3 protein: CASSEALATGWYEQFF; CDR3 DNA: TGTGCCAGCAGTGAAGCGCTCGCGACAGGCTGGTATGAGCAGTTCTTC
V gene: TRBV7-9; D gene: NA; J gene: TRBJ2-5; clone size: NA; CDR3 protein: CASSSGAETQYF; CDR3 DNA: TGTGCCAGCAGCTCGGGCGCAGAGACCCAGTACTTC
V gene: TRBV28; D gene: NA; J gene: TRBJ2-7; clone size: NA; CDR3 protein: CASSPWGGQTSSYEQYF; CDR3 DNA: TGTGCCAGCAGTCCCTGGGGTGGACAGACAAGCTCCTACGAGCAGTACTTC
V gene: TRBV13; D gene: NA; J gene: TRBJ2-3; clone size: NA; CDR3 protein: CASSFGADTQYF; CDR3 DNA: TGTGCCAGCAGCTTCGGGGCAGATACGCAGTATTTT
V gene: TRBV29-1; D gene: NA; J gene: TRBJ2-1; clone size: NA; CDR3 protein: CSGTEGNEQFF; CDR3 DNA: TGCAGCGGGACAGAGGGCAATGAGCAGTTCTTC
V gene: TRBV27; D gene: TRBD1; J gene: TRBJ2-7; clone size: NA; CDR3 protein: CASSQTGSSYEQYF; CDR3 DNA: TGTGCCAGCAGCCAGACAGGGAGCTCCTACGAGCAGTACTTC
V gene: TRBV4-1; D gene: TRBD1; J gene: TRBJ1-2; clone size: NA; CDR3 protein: CASSQVHGTELYGYTF; CDR3 DNA: TGCGCCAGCAGCCAAGTTCATGGGACAGAGCTGTATGGCTACACCTTC
V gene: TRBV6-1; D gene: NA; J gene: TRBJ1-1; clone size: NA; CDR3 protein: CASSPRHRNTEAFF; CDR3 DNA: TGTGCCAGCAGTCCTCGACATCGGAACACTGAAGCTTTCTTT
V gene: TRBV9; D gene: NA; J gene: TRBJ2-7; clone size: NA; CDR3 protein: CASSDDSYEQYF; CDR3 DNA: TGTGCCAGCAGCGACGACAGCTACGAGCAGTACTTC